The 18 T cell receptor beta chains listed next were all sequenced from one sample in a study of cytomegalovirus exposure and HLA in healthy donors. 13 Jbeta primers and 60 Vbeta primers were used for the PCR. Measured with immunoSEQ multiplex PCR; TCRdb has only the in-frame clones, and not every one. The specimen's table records 90,000 to 120,000 clones. The sample was PBMCs. These receptors all come from a man aged 45-65 years in good health and CMV-seronegative.

The chain has TRBV5-1 and TRBJ1-5; D possibly corresponds to TRBD1 (5 bases). The germline V and J ends were trimmed by 0 bases and 0 bases, with 13 bases remaining between them. The CDR3 covers 17 residues. Germline values: CDR1 SGHRS, CDR2 YFSETQ. CDR3 sequence reads: CASSLAAGPYSNQPQHF. In DNA, the CDR3 is TGCGCCAGCAGCTTGGCGGCAGGGCCTTATAGCAATCAGCCCCAGCATTTT. Combining the CDR3 with reference TRBV5-1 and TRBJ1-5 gives the whole variable domain KAGVTQTPRYLIKTRGQQVTLSCSPISGHRSVSWYQQTPGQGLQFLFEYFSETQRNKGNFPGRFSGRQFSNSRSEMNVSTLELGDSALYLCASSLAAGPYSNQPQHFGDGTRLSIL.

The chain joins TRBV18 to TRBJ1-2, with D unresolved. The CDR3 has 14 residues. The germline V and J ends were trimmed by 8 bases and 3 bases, with 16 bases remaining between them. Germline V gene data show CDR1 as KGHSH and CDR2 as LQKENI. DNA for the CDR3: TGTGCCAGCACACACCCGGGTATAGACTATGGCTACACCTTC. This sequence encodes CASTHPGIDYGYTF.

This rearrangement joins TRBV5-1 to TRBJ2-3; 12 bases are a match to TRBD2. This CDR3 is built from 16 residues. Trimming removed 0 bases from V and 5 bases from J; junction bases left unmatched: 4. Germline CDR1 is SGHRS and CDR2 is YFSETQ. CDR3 region: CASSLASGRAVDTQYF. The CDR3 DNA is TGCGCCAGCAGCTTGGCTAGCGGGAGGGCGGTAGATACGCAGTATTTT.

The rearrangement joins TRBV9 to TRBJ2-3; 7 nucleotides align to TRBD2. The junction had 6 bases not matched to a gene; V was cut back by 0 bases and J by 2 bases. The CDR3 covers 16 residues. CDR1 SGDLS and CDR2 YYNGEE come from the germline V gene. CDR3 DNA: TGTGCCAGCAGCGTAGACGCGGGAGAGCCCACAGATACGCAGTATTTT. It yields the protein CASSVDAGEPTDTQYF.

The chain recombines TRBV11-1 with TRBJ2-7, with 9 nucleotides matching TRBD2. This CDR3 has 15 amino acids. CDR1 and CDR2 from the germline V gene are SGHAT and FQDESV (reference sequence). With 5 bases clipped from V and 6 bases from J, the junction kept 11 bases outside the gene matches. CDR3 DNA sequence: TGTGCCAGCAGCGTCCTTAGCGGGAGCCGAGGCGAGCAGTACTTC. Translation: CASSVLSGSRGEQYF.

The genes are TRBV29-1 and TRBJ1-5; tentative D call: TRBD1 (6 bases). Looked up from germline, CDR1 is SQVTM and CDR2 is ANQGSEA. With 7 bases removed from V and 4 bases from J, the gap between germline ends came to 20 bases. The CDR3 totals 15 residues. CDR3 sequence reads: CSALPTGKLNQPQHF. The CDR3 coding sequence is TGCAGCGCCCTACCCACAGGGAAGCTTAATCAGCCCCAGCATTTT.

This chain's CDR3 is CASSVGMTGLNEKLFF. CDR3 nucleotide sequence: TGTGCCAGCAGCGTAGGAATGACAGGGTTGAACGAAAAACTGTTTTTT. The chain links TRBV9 to TRBJ1-4, with 7 bases identical to TRBD1. V dropped 0 bases and J dropped 8; count of bases not matched to a gene: 10. The CDR3 runs to 16 residues. CDR1 SGDLS and CDR2 YYNGEE come from the germline V gene.

The V and J genes are TRBV5-4 and TRBJ2-3; D call uncertain. Germline assignment: CDR1 SGHNT and CDR2 YYREEE (reference sequence). CDR3 size: 15 residues. The germline V and J ends were trimmed by 3 bases and 2 bases, with 13 bases remaining between them. The CDR3: CASSSIATNTDTQYF. CDR3 DNA sequence: TGTGCCAGCAGCTCGATAGCTACAAACACAGATACGCAGTATTTT.

The chain employs TRBV19 and TRBJ2-7; TRBD2 is a possible D gene (6 bases). Looked up from germline, CDR1 is LNHDA and CDR2 is SQIVND (reference sequence). The CDR3 runs 15 residues. The V and J ends lost 7 bases and 2 bases respectively, with 18 bases between them. The CDR3 protein is CASTPFWGETYEQYF. The CDR3 DNA reads TGTGCCAGTACCCCGTTTTGGGGGGAGACCTACGAGCAGTACTTC.

V and J are TRBV2 and TRBJ1-2; 10 nucleotides line up with TRBD1. V trimming: 11 bases; J trimming: 1 base; junction bases outside the gene matches: 10. Germline V lookup: CDR1 SNHLY, CDR2 FYNNEI. The CDR3 contains 15 residues. The CDR3 loop reads CAGPDRGRDNYGYTF. As DNA, the CDR3 is TGTGCCGGACCAGACAGGGGGCGGGATAACTATGGCTACACCTTC.

The rearrangement links TRBV9 to TRBJ2-4; maybe TRBD2 (6 bases). V was cut by 3 bases and J by 0 bases, with 16 bases left in between. This CDR3 spans 17 amino acids. Germline V lookup: CDR1 SGDLS, CDR2 YYNGEE. The CDR3 DNA reads TGTGCCAGCAGCGCGGGACTGTCGAGTTTAGCCAAAAACATTCAGTACTTC. As protein: CASSAGLSSLAKNIQYF.

The chain combines TRBV7-6 with TRBJ2-7; 10 positions agree with TRBD2. The CDR3 covers 15 residues. J gave up 2 bases and V 1 base, and 2 bases lay outside the gene matches. Per the germline V gene, CDR1 is SGHVS and CDR2 is FNYEAQ. This CDR3 is CASSLESGGAYEQYF. Written as DNA, the CDR3 is TGTGCCAGCAGCTTAGAGAGCGGGGGGGCCTACGAGCAGTACTTC.

The chain joins TRBV6-5 to TRBJ1-2; possible D gene TRBD1, 6 bases. V lost 5 bases and J lost 6, with 10 bases in between. The CDR3 contains 12 residues. Germline values: CDR1 MNHEY, CDR2 SVGAGI. This chain's CDR3 is CASSRGGDGYTF. DNA of the CDR3: TGTGCCAGCAGTAGAGGGGGGGATGGCTACACCTTC.

This chain uses TRBV4-1 with TRBJ1-1; TRBD1 is a possible D gene (6 bases). The CDR3 has 15 residues. Per the germline V gene, CDR1 is MGHRA and CDR2 is YSYEKL. V was trimmed by 1 base and J by 1 base, leaving 10 bases between them. CDR3 DNA sequence: TGCGCCAGCAGCCAAGTTCCGGGACAGAACACTGAAGCTTTCTTT. Its protein product is CASSQVPGQNTEAFF.

The gene calls are TRBV7-2 and TRBJ1-5; unclear D gene. The CDR3 spans 12 residues. From germline, CDR1 is SGHTA and CDR2 FQGNSA. Deletions cut 6 bases from V and 6 bases from J, with 9 bases between. The CDR3 DNA reads TGTGCCAGCAGTCTGAGTACTCAGCCCCAGCATTTT. Its protein is CASSLSTQPQHF.

The chain joins TRBV5-6 to TRBJ1-1, with D tentatively TRBD1 (5 bases). The CDR3 covers 16 residues. Germline CDR1 and CDR2: SGHDT and YYEEEE. Trimming removed 1 base from V and 4 bases from J, with 17 bases in between. CDR3: CASSLREIWGGTEAFF. CDR3 DNA sequence: TGTGCCAGCAGCTTGAGGGAAATTTGGGGGGGCACTGAAGCTTTCTTT.

The chain joins TRBV10-3 to TRBJ2-5; TRBD2 aligns across 7 bases. Trimming cost V 6 bases and J 0 bases; bases outside gene matches: 7. Germline CDR1 ENHRY, CDR2 SYGVKD. The CDR3 runs to 15 residues. Written as DNA, the CDR3 is TGTGCCATCAGCGACGGGACTACCAACCAAGAGACCCAGTACTTC. Amino acids: CAISDGTTNQETQYF.

The rearrangement links TRBV6-5 to TRBJ1-1; D gene unclear. V was clipped by 5 bases and J by 10 bases, with 11 bases between them. The CDR3 runs 11 residues. Germline assignment: CDR1 MNHEY and CDR2 SVGAGI. The CDR3 protein is CASSVAVTAFF. The CDR3 coding sequence is TGTGCCAGCAGTGTCGCGGTAACAGCTTTCTTT.